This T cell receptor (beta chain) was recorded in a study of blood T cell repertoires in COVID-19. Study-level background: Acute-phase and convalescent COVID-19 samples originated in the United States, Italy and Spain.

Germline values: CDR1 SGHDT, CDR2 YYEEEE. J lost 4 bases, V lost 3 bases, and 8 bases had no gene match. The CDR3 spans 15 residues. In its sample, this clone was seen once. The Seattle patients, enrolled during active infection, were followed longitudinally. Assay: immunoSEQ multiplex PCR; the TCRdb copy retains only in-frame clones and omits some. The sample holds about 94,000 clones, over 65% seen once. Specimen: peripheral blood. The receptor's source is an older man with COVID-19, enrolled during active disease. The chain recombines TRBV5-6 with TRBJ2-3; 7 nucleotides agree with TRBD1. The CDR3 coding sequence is TGTGCCAGCAGCTCTGTACAGGGGATGGCAGATACGCAGTATTTT. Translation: CASSSVQGMADTQYF.